This entry is about one T cell receptor (beta chain). What it binds is not known. Both 60 Vbeta primers and 13 Jbeta primers went into the PCR. Libraries were prepared by immunoSEQ multiplex PCR; TCRdb keeps only in-frame clonotypes and omits some of them. Among 130,000 or so clones listed, around four fifths were seen once. Germline CDR1 and CDR2: LGHNA and YSLEER. Trimming cost V 1 base and J 3 bases; bases outside gene matches: 8. The CDR3 is made up of 17 amino acids. The data were taken from a study of cytomegalovirus exposure and HLA in healthy donors. Study observations and caveats: DRB1 had the most TCR associations and HLA-C the fewest, a later analysis found, with rates varying by HLA locus. Exclusion as indistinguishable affected some V segments, including TRBV6-2 and TRBV6-3.

Sequenced input: PBMCs. V and J are TRBV4-3 and TRBJ2-7; 11 bases fit TRBD2. The receptor was derived from a man in his forties or fifties in good health and CMV-seronegative. CDR3 region: CASSQGLAGLRNYEQYF. CDR3 nucleotides: TGCGCCAGCAGCCAAGGACTAGCGGGGCTTCGAAACTACGAGCAGTACTTC.